The 14 T cell receptor beta chains reported below all come from one sample, sequenced in a study of cytomegalovirus exposure and HLA in healthy donors. Measured with immunoSEQ multiplex PCR; TCRdb has only the in-frame clones, and not every one. The data show about 250,000 clones, roughly nine tenths seen once. The sample comprised PBMCs. These receptor sequences come from a man between 18 and 29 years old in good health and CMV-seropositive.

V gene TRBV6-6 combines with J gene TRBJ2-7; TRBD1 aligns across 7 bases. The CDR3 extends over 14 amino acids. CDR1 and CDR2 (germline): MNHNY, SVGAGI (reference sequence). V trimming: 2 bases; J trimming: 3 bases; junction bases outside the gene matches: 4. The CDR3 DNA sequence: TGTGCCAGCAGTTACGATGGACAGGTCTACGAGCAGTACTTC. It yields the protein CASSYDGQVYEQYF.

This clone appeared a few times. This chain uses TRBV29-1 with TRBJ2-2, with 9 bases identical to TRBD1. This CDR3 contains 14 residues. The V gene's germline CDR1 is SQVTM and CDR2 ANQGSEA. V gave up 6 bases and J gave up 6 bases; unmatched junction bases: 8. The CDR3 sequence is CSVRDREGAGELFF. In DNA, the CDR3 is TGCAGCGTCAGGGACAGGGAGGGGGCCGGGGAGCTGTTTTTT.

The sample holds many counts of this clone. The V and J genes are TRBV5-4 and TRBJ1-2; tentatively, D is TRBD1 (6 bases). There are 16 residues in the CDR3. In germline, CDR1 is SGHNT, CDR2 YYREEE (reference sequence). V was clipped by 1 base and J by 0 bases, with 13 bases between them. The DNA of the CDR3 is TGTGCCAGCAGCTTGTTCCGGACAGAGTCTAACTATGGCTACACCTTC. Translation gives CASSLFRTESNYGYTF.

This rearrangement joins TRBV7-2 to TRBJ2-1, with 10 bases identical to TRBD2. CDR3 size: 19 residues. The V and J ends lost 4 bases and 8 bases, in that order; junction bases with no gene match: 20. The germline CDR1 and CDR2 sequences are SGHTA and FQGNSA. The CDR3: CASSYRGLTSGTAEDEQFF. The CDR3 DNA sequence: TGTGCCAGCAGCTATAGAGGATTAACTAGCGGGACAGCAGAGGATGAGCAGTTCTTC. The full variable domain, rest sourced from reference TRBV7-2 and TRBJ2-1, is GAGVSQSPSNKVTEKGKDVELRCDPISGHTALYWYRQSLGQGLEFLIYFQGNSAPDKSGLPSDRFSAERTGGSVSTLTIQRTQQEDSAVYLCASSYRGLTSGTAEDEQFFGPGTRLTVL.

The CDR3 sequence: CASSLGDILEYSHNEQFF. CDR3 DNA: TGTGCCAGCAGCTTAGGGGATATTCTTGAGTACAGCCACAATGAGCAGTTCTTC. The chain carries TRBV11-1 and TRBJ2-1; D remains unclear. The CDR3 length is 18 residues. V gave up 1 base and J gave up 5 bases, with 21 bases separating them. The V gene's germline CDR1 is SGHAT and CDR2 FQDESV (reference sequence).

The rearrangement links TRBV5-4 to TRBJ1-1, with D perhaps TRBD1 (6 bases). CDR1 SGHNT and CDR2 YYREEE come from the germline V gene (reference sequence). The CDR3 is made up of 15 amino acids. V was pared by 2 bases and J by 1 base, with 12 bases between. CDR3 DNA sequence: TGTGCCAGCAGCTTCCCCGGGGGGGCGAACACTGAAGCTTTCTTT. It specifies CASSFPGGANTEAFF.

This chain connects TRBV6-4 to TRBJ2-3; TRBD2 agrees at 8 bases. The CDR3 is 15 residues long. Germline assignment: CDR1 MRHNA and CDR2 SNTAGT. After removal of 5 bases from V and 4 bases from J, the junction contained 8 bases not matched to a gene. This chain's CDR3 is CASSRAGVGADTQYF. CDR3 nucleotide sequence: TGTGCCAGCAGTAGAGCGGGAGTTGGGGCAGATACGCAGTATTTT.

As to this clone: Other DNA sequences in the sample encode the same CDR3. The chain recombines TRBV20-1 with TRBJ1-5, with D possibly TRBD1 on 5 matching bases. The CDR3 is made up of 11 amino acids. V was pared by 3 bases and J by 7 bases, with 7 bases between. Germline V gives CDR1 DFQATT, CDR2 SNEGSKA (reference sequence). The CDR3 bases are TGCAGTGCTAGTAGGGGCCAGCCCCAGCATTTT. It yields the protein CSASRGQPQHF.

The chain has TRBV6-6 and TRBJ2-1; 7 bases agree with TRBD2. The CDR3 length is 12 residues. CDR1 and CDR2 (germline): MNHNY, SVGAGI (reference sequence). V dropped 2 bases and J dropped 8; count of bases not matched to a gene: 0. CDR3 region: CASSYGGDEQFF. The CDR3 nucleotides are TGTGCCAGCAGTTACGGGGGGGATGAGCAGTTCTTC.

This chain links TRBV5-1 with TRBJ1-2; TRBD1 matches 9 bases. Germline V gene data show CDR1 as SGHRS and CDR2 as YFSETQ. The CDR3 is made up of 14 amino acids. Trimming removed 1 base from V and 7 bases from J; junction bases left unmatched: 5. The CDR3, as DNA: TGCGCCAGCAGCTTGTTTCTGACAGGGGGTGGCTACACCTTC. Amino acid sequence: CASSLFLTGGGYTF.

This sequence joins TRBV6-1 and TRBJ2-5; weak D call: TRBD2 (6 bases). The germline V gene encodes CDR1 MNHNS and CDR2 SASEGT. V was trimmed by 7 bases and J by 3 bases, leaving 15 bases between them. CDR3 length: 14 amino acids. The CDR3, as DNA: TGTGCCAGCACCCCGTTTACGGGAGAAGAGACCCAGTACTTC. The encoded protein is CASTPFTGEETQYF.

This sequence joins TRBV7-9 and TRBJ2-1; D ambiguous. V dropped 3 bases and J dropped 1 base, with 7 bases sitting between them. Germline CDR1 reads SEHNR; CDR2 reads FQNEAQ (reference sequence). This CDR3 has 14 residues. The CDR3 coding sequence is TGTGCCAGCAGCTTGGACCAGTCCTACAATGAGCAGTTCTTC. Amino acid sequence: CASSLDQSYNEQFF.

A remark on this clone: Possible read error: a much larger clone is one base away. V is TRBV5-4 and J is TRBJ1-3; D is ambiguous. V lost 0 bases and J lost 0, with 1 base in between. CDR1 and CDR2 from the germline V gene are SGHNT and YYREEE (reference sequence). This CDR3 has 13 amino acids. The CDR3 bases are TGTGCCAGCAGCTTGGCCTCTGGAAACACCATATATTTT. Its protein is CASSLASGNTIYF.

The V gene is TRBV6-5, the J gene TRBJ1-5; the D gene is possibly TRBD1 (5 bases). The CDR3 spans 13 residues. V shed 4 bases and J shed 8 bases, with 12 bases lying between them. Germline CDR1 is MNHEY and CDR2 is SVGAGI. The CDR3 sequence: CASSLTGGEPQHF. In DNA form, the CDR3 reads TGTGCCAGCAGTTTGACCGGGGGGGAGCCCCAGCATTTT.